The TCR beta chain described here comes from a study of blood T cell repertoires in COVID-19. Repertoires were generated with immunoSEQ multiplex PCR, while TCRdb's copy carries only in-frame clones and drops some. In the table there are about 140,000 clones, 65% to 85% of which are singletons. The CDR3 has 13 amino acids. V dropped 10 bases and J dropped 0 bases, with 9 bases sitting between them. Per germline, CDR1 SNHLY and CDR2 FYNNEI. The sequence derives from a man aged 45-65 years with active or convalescent COVID-19. The J gene is TRBJ2-2, the V gene TRBV2; tentative D call: TRBD1 (5 bases). The sequencing input was peripheral blood. DNA for the CDR3: TGTGCCACTCAGGGTCCGAACACCGGGGAGCTGTTTTTT. The encoded protein is CATQGPNTGELFF.